This is a list of T cell receptor beta chains from one sample in a study of a mutant IDH1 vaccine in newly diagnosed glioma. Libraries were prepared by immunoSEQ multiplex PCR; TCRdb keeps only in-frame clonotypes and omits some of them. The table has tens of thousands of clones, 60% to 75% seen once; the top ten hold roughly 9.6%. These TCRs are of unknown antigen specificity. Material: peripheral blood mononuclear cells (PBMCs), obtained from a glioma patient whose treatment included an IDH1 peptide vaccine. All receptors derive from a man aged 18 to 35 with glioma. Some clones in this sample may be carry-over from other donors' samples. Both conserved end residues are part of each CDR3. The D gene is left open where the match is weak. A row's size may be missing; if present it is once, few, many or a size class.

>TRBV5-1|TRBJ1-1|TRBD1|.
TGCGCCAGCAGCCCGGGGGACAGGCGAGTGAACACTGAAGCTTTCTTT
CASSPGDRRVNTEAFF
>TRBV4-3|TRBJ2-3|.|.
TGCGCCAGCAGCCAAGGGAGCGCGGGGGATACGCAGTATTTT
CASSQGSAGDTQYF
>TRBV28|TRBJ2-6|.|few
TGTGCCAGCAGCCTAGGGGACACCTGGGCCAACGTCCTGACTTTC
CASSLGDTWANVLTF
>TRBV2|TRBJ2-2|TRBD1|.
TGTGCCAGCACTTTAGACAGGGGGCGGGCCGGGGAGCTGTTTTTT
CASTLDRGRAGELFF
>TRBV18|TRBJ2-6|.|.
TGTGCCAGCTCACCTAACCAGGGCCTCTCCTCTGGGGCCAACGTCCTGACTTTC
CASSPNQGLSSGANVLTF
>TRBV6-5|TRBJ1-3|.|few
TGTGCCAGCAGTTATCAAAACAGGGCTGGAAACACCATATATTTT
CASSYQNRAGNTIYF
>TRBV6-1|TRBJ2-3|TRBD2|few
TGTGCGGCCGGGACTAGCGGGGGGACAGATACGCAGTATTTT
CAAGTSGGTDTQYF
>TRBV4-1|TRBJ1-5|.|few
TGCGCCAGCAGCCAAGAGATGACCAGCAATCAGCCCCAGCATTTT
CASSQEMTSNQPQHF
>TRBV18|TRBJ1-4|TRBD1|.
TGTGCCAGCTCACTTACACAGGGGGACGCCGAAAAACTGTTTTTT
CASSLTQGDAEKLFF
>TRBV7-2|TRBJ2-7|TRBD1|.
TGTGCCAGCAGCCCCCGGGTGACAGGGTATAACGAGCAGTACTTC
CASSPRVTGYNEQYF
>TRBV27|TRBJ1-4|.|.
TGTGCCAGCAGTGATCCACAGGGAATAGATGAAAAACTGTTTTTT
CASSDPQGIDEKLFF
>TRBV6-5|TRBJ1-2|TRBD1|.
TGTGCCAGCAGGGTCGACAGGGCGATCGACTATGGCTACACCTTC
CASRVDRAIDYGYTF
>TRBV9|TRBJ2-3|TRBD2|medium-sized
TGTGCCAGCAGCACTAGCGGGAGGGCAGATACGCAGTATTTT
CASSTSGRADTQYF
>TRBV27|TRBJ2-6|.|.
TGTGCCAGCAGAACCACAGGTTTGACCAACGTCCTGACTTTC
CASRTTGLTNVLTF
>TRBV27|TRBJ1-1|.|.
TGTGCCAGCAGCGATATCCGGGACAACAGATGGAACACTGAAGCTTTCTTT
CASSDIRDNRWNTEAFF
>TRBV5-1|TRBJ2-7|TRBD1|.
TGCGCCAGCAGCGTTGGGTCGGTCGGGACAGGGGCGCTATACGAGCAGTACTTC
CASSVGSVGTGALYEQYF
>TRBV27|TRBJ2-7|.|.
TGTGCCAGCAGTTTATCCGGCTACGAGCAGTACTTC
CASSLSGYEQYF
>TRBV4-3|TRBJ1-2|.|.
TGCGCCAGCAGCCAAATGGACGGCCCCCAACGATATGGCTACACCTTC
CASSQMDGPQRYGYTF
>TRBV4-2|TRBJ1-2|.|.
TGTGCCAGCAGCCTGGGGGGGGGTCCGTATGGCTACACCTTC
CASSLGGGPYGYTF
>TRBV13|TRBJ2-7|TRBD1|.
TGTGCCAGCAGCGCTACGGGACAGGGTCGTCGGGACGAGCAGTACTTC
CASSATGQGRRDEQYF
>TRBV5-5|TRBJ2-7|.|.
TGTGCCAGCAGCCCTATCCGAGTATCGCCTACATACGAGCAGTACTTC
CASSPIRVSPTYEQYF
>TRBV2|TRBJ2-3|.|.
TGTGCCAGCATGGGGACACTGAAGAGCACAGATACGCAGTATTTT
CASMGTLKSTDTQYF
>TRBV4-2|TRBJ2-5|.|.
TGTGCCAGCAGCCAAGATCCCACAGCGCAAGAGACCCAGTACTTC
CASSQDPTAQETQYF
>TRBV30|TRBJ1-2|.|.
TGTGCCTGGAGTGTGGGTGGTGGCGATGGCTACACCTTC
CAWSVGGGDGYTF
>TRBV11-2|TRBJ1-5|.|few
TGTGCCAGCAGCTTAGGGGTATACAATCAGCCCCAGCATTTT
CASSLGVYNQPQHF
>TRBV4-1|TRBJ2-7|.|.
TGCGCCAGCAGCCACGCGGGGACAGTGGGGAGCGAGCAGTACTTC
CASSHAGTVGSEQYF
>TRBV9|TRBJ1-6|.|.
TGTGCCAGCGGGGATAATTCACCCCTCCACTTT
CASGDNSPLHF
>TRBV6-1|TRBJ1-5|.|.
TGTGCCAGCAGTATCCCCGGGAAGGGGCCCCAGCATTTT
CASSIPGKGPQHF
>TRBV5-4|TRBJ2-7|.|.
TGTGCCAGCAGAAGACGACAGGAAACCTACGAGCAGTACTTC
CASRRRQETYEQYF
>TRBV18|TRBJ2-7|.|.
TGTGCCAGCTCACCAGCGTCTCGGACGTCCGGGCAGTACTTC
CASSPASRTSGQYF
>TRBV6-6|TRBJ1-4|.|.
TGTGCCAGCAGTTATAGGACAGCCGAGTATGAAAAACTGTTTTTT
CASSYRTAEYEKLFF
>TRBV28|TRBJ1-5|.|few
TGTGCCAGCAGTTACGCCGTGGAGGCCAGCAATCAGCCCCAGCATTTT
CASSYAVEASNQPQHF
>TRBV19|TRBJ2-1|TRBD2|.
TGTGCCAGTAGTATAGATCTGGGTAGCGGGGCCTACAATGAGCAGTTCTTC
CASSIDLGSGAYNEQFF
>TRBV6-5|TRBJ2-7|.|.
TGTGCCAGCAGTTACTTGCTCGGCAGAGGCTCCTACGAGCAGTACTTC
CASSYLLGRGSYEQYF
>TRBV7-9|TRBJ2-1|TRBD2|.
TGTGCCAGCAGCCCCCCCCGGCGGGAGGGCCGAAATGAGCAGTTCTTC
CASSPPRREGRNEQFF
>TRBV19|TRBJ1-5|.|once
TGTGCCAGTAGTGAGAGGGGGGATCAGCCCCAGCATTTT
CASSERGDQPQHF
>TRBV2|TRBJ1-2|.|.
TGTGCCAGCAGTGAAAACAGGGAGGATGGCTACACCTTC
CASSENREDGYTF
>TRBV11-2|TRBJ1-1|.|few
TGTGCCAGCAGGTGGGAGATGAACACTGAAGCTTTCTTT
CASRWEMNTEAFF
>TRBV6-6|TRBJ1-2|.|.
TGTGCCAGCAGTTCCCAGCCTTCGAGTGGCTACACCTTC
CASSSQPSSGYTF
>TRBV7-9|TRBJ2-2|.|.
TGTGCCAGCACCCCGGGATATGGGACCGGGGAGCTGTTTTTT
CASTPGYGTGELFF
>TRBV29-1|TRBJ1-1|.|.
TGCAGCGGGCACATGAACACTGAAGCTTTCTTT
CSGHMNTEAFF
>TRBV6-1|TRBJ2-7|TRBD1|.
TGTGCCAGCAGTGACGGGACAGCCTACGAGCAGTACTTC
CASSDGTAYEQYF
>TRBV4-3|TRBJ2-1|.|few
TGCGCCAGCAGCCACTTGATGCGGGGCAATGAGCAGTTCTTC
CASSHLMRGNEQFF